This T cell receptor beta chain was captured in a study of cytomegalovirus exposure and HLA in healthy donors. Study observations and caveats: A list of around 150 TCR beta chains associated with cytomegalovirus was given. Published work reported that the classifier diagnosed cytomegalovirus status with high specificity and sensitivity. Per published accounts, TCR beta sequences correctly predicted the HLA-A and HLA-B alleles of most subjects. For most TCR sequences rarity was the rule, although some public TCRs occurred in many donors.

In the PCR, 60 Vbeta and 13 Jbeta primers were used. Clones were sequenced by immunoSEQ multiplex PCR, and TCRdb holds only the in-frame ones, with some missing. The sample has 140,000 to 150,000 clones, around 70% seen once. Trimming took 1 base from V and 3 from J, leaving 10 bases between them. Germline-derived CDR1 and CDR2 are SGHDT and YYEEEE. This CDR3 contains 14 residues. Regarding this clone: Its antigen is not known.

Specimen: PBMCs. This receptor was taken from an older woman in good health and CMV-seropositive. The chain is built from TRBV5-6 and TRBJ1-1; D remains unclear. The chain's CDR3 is CASSLLTQYTEAFF. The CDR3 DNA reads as TGTGCCAGCAGCTTGTTGACACAGTACACTGAAGCTTTCTTT.